The following is a T cell receptor beta chain sequence with its context. This entry is derived from a study of blood T cell repertoires in COVID-19. The data were produced by immunoSEQ multiplex PCR, yet TCRdb's version contains in-frame clones alone and is incomplete. The sample shows about 160,000 clones, roughly 90% of them seen only once. Germline CDR1 is LGHDT and CDR2 is YNNKEL (reference sequence). With V trimmed by 0 bases and J by 2 bases, 3 bases remained unmatched. This CDR3 contains 15 residues. The TCR originated in a man between 18 and 29 years old with acute or convalescent COVID-19. Sequencing used peripheral blood. The rearrangement uses TRBV3-1 (or the pseudogene TRBV3-2) and TRBJ2-7; 8 positions match TRBD2. The CDR3 reads CASSQDPAGAYEQYF. The CDR3 DNA reads TGTGCCAGCAGCCAAGACCCAGCGGGGGCCTACGAGCAGTACTTC.